This record covers a single T cell receptor beta chain. The source material, RNA transcripts, was used to amplify TCR beta CDR3 regions. RT-PCR in the first round (using the HTBI primer set) targeted the TCR CDR3. TCRdb re-derived calls from the multiplex PCR reads in MiXCR, one entry per CDR3 protein. The sample holds almost 500,000 distinct CDR3 sequences, 20% to 25% seen once. The V end was cut by 10 bases, the J end by 4 bases, with 19 bases between. CDR3 length: 14 residues. This entry is derived from a study of T cells in Graves' hyperthyroidism and ophthalmopathy. Study context: The authors collected peripheral blood at initial diagnosis, before any treatment.

Using 10 ml of fresh peripheral blood, PBMCs were prepared. The sequence derives from a woman aged 65 to 85 with Graves' ophthalmopathy. This rearrangement joins TRBV12-3 or TRBV12-4 to TRBJ1-1; D call uncertain. The sample comprised blood. CDR3 nucleotide sequence: TGTGCCACCTCGGCTTCCCTACGAATCACTGAAGCTTTCTTT. It translates to CATSASLRITEAFF.